The clone carrying this TCR beta chain showed up just a few times. As yet, its antigen is unknown. These data are taken from a study of response to subunit inactivated influenza vaccine. Findings and caveats of the study: The authors put forward the suggestion that each seasonal influenza vaccination may bring in only a limited number of new T cells.

TCRdb re-derived calls from the RT-PCR reads in MiXCR, one entry per CDR3 protein. The profile covers about 780,000 distinct CDR3 sequences, with less than 20% appearing a single time and 11% taken by the ten largest. The CDR3 has 14 amino acids. This TCR was recovered from a man in his fifties who received an inactivated influenza vaccine. The specimen was PBMCs from blood, collected 5 days after vaccination. The chain combines TRBV21-1 with TRBJ2-3; TRBD1, as called in the table, went unchecked against the DNA. TRBV21-1 has pseudogene status. The CDR3 coding sequence is TGTGCCAGCAGCAAAGGTCCAGGGGCAGATACGCAGTATTTT. Translating it yields CASSKGPGADTQYF.